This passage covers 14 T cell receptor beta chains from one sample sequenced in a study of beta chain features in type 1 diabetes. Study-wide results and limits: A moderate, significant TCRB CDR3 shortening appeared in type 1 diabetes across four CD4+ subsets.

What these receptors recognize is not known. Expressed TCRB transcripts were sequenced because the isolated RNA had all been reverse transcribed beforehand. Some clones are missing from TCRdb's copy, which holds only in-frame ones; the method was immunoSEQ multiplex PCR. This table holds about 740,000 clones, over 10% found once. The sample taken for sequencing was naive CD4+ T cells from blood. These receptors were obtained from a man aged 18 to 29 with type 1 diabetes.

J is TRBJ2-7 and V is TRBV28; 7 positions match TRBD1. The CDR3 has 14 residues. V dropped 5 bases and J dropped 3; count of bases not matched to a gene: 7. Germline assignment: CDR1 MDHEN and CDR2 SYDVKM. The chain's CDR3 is CASSNRGPLYEQYF. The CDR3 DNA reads TGTGCCAGCAGTAACAGGGGTCCCCTCTACGAGCAGTACTTC.

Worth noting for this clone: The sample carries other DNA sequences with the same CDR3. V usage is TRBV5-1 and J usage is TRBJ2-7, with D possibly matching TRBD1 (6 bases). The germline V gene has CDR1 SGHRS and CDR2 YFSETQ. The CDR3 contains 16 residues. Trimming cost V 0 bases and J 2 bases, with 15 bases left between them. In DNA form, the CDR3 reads TGCGCCAGCAGCTTGGGGCCCGGGCAGGGGACCTACGAGCAGTACTTC. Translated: CASSLGPGQGTYEQYF.

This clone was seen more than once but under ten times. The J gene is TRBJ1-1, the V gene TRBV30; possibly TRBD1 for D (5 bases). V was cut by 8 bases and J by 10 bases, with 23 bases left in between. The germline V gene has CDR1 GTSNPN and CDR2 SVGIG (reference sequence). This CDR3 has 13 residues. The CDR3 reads CALWAERGVRAFF. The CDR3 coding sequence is TGTGCCCTGTGGGCAGAAAGGGGTGTGAGAGCTTTCTTT.

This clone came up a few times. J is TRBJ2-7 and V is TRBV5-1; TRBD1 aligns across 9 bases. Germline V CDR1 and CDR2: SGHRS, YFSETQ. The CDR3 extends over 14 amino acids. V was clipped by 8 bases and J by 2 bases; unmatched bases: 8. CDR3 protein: CASPDRGPTYEQYF. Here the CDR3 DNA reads TGCGCCAGTCCGGACAGGGGCCCTACCTACGAGCAGTACTTC.

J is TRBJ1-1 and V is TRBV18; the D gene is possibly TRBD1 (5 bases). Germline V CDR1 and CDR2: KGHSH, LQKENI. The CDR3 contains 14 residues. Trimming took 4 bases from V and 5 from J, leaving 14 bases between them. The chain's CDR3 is CASSLDTGETEAFF. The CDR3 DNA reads TGTGCCAGCTCACTGGACACTGGCGAAACTGAAGCTTTCTTT.

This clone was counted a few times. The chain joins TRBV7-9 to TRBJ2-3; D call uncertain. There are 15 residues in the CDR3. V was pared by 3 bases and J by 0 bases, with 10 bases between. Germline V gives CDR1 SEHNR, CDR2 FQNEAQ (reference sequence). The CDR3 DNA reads TGTGCCAGCAGCTTTGTTTCCACTAGCACAGATACGCAGTATTTT. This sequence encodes CASSFVSTSTDTQYF.

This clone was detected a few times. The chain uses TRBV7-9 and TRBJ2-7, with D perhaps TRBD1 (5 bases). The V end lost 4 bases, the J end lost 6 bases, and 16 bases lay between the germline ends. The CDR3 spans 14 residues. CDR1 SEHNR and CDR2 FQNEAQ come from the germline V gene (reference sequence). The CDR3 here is CASSSREVRLEQYF. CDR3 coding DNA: TGTGCCAGCAGCTCCAGGGAAGTCCGGCTCGAGCAGTACTTC. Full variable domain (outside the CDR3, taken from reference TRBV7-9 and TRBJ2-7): DTGVSQNPRHKITKRGQNVTFRCDPISEHNRLYWYRQTLGQGPEFLTYFQNEAQLEKSRLLSDRFSAERPKGSFSTLEIQRTEQGDSAMYLCASSSREVRLEQYFGPGTRLTVT.

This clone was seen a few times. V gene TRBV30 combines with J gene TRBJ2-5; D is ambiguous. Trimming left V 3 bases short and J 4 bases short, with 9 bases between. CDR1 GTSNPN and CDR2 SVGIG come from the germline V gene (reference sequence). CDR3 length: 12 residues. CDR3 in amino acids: CAWRDSLETQYF. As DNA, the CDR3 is TGTGCCTGGAGAGACTCGCTAGAGACCCAGTACTTC.

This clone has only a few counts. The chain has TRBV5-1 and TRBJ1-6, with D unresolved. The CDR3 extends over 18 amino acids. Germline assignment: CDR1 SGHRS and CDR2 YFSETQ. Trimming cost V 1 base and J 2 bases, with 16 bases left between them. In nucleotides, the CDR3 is TGCGCCAGCAGCTTGATAAGTGGGGTCGGCACCTATAATTCACCCCTCCACTTT. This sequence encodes CASSLISGVGTYNSPLHF.

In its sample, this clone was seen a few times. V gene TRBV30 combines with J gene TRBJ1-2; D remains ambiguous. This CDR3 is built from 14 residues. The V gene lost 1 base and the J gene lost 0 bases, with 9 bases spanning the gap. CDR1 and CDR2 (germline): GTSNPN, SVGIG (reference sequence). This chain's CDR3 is CAWSGGQSNYGYTF. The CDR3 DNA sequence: TGTGCCTGGAGTGGTGGGCAGTCTAACTATGGCTACACCTTC.

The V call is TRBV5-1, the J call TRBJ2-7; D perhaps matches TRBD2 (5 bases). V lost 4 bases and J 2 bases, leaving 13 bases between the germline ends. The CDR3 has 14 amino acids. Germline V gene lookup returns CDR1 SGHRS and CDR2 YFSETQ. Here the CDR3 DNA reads TGCGCCAGCAGCGAAGGACTTGACCCCTACGAGCAGTACTTC. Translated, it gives CASSEGLDPYEQYF.

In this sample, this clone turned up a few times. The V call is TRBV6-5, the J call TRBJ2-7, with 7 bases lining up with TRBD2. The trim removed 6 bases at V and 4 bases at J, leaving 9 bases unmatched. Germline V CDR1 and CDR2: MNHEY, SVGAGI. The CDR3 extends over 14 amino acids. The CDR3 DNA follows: TGTGCCAGCAGGTACCGGGACTACCATTACGAGCAGTACTTC. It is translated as CASRYRDYHYEQYF.

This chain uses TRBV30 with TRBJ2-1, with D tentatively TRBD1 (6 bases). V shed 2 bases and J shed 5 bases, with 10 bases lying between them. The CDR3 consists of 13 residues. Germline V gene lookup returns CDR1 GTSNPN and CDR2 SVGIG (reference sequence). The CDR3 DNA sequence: TGTGCCTGGAGTCAGGGGCTCGACAATGAGCAGTTCTTC. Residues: CAWSQGLDNEQFF.

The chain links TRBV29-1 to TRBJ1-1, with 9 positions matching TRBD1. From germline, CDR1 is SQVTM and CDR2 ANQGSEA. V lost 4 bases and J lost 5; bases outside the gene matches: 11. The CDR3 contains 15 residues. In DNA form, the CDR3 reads TGCAGCGTTGCATACAGGGGGCGCGAGAAAACTGAAGCTTTCTTT. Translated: CSVAYRGREKTEAFF.